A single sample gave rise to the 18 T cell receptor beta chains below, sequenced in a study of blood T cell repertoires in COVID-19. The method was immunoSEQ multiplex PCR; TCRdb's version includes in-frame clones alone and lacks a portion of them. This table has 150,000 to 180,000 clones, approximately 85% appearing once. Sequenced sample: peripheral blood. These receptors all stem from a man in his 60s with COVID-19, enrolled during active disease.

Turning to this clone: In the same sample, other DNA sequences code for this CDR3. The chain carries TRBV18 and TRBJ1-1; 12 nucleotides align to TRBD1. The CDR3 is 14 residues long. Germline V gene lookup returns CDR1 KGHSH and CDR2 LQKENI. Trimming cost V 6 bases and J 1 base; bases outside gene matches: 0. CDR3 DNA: TGTGCCAGCTCGGGACAGGGGGCGAACACTGAAGCTTTCTTT. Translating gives CASSGQGANTEAFF.

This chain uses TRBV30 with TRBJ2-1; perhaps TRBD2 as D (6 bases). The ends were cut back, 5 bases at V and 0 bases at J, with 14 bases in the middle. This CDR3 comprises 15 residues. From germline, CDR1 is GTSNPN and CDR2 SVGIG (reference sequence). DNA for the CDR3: TGTGCCTGGGGACGAGACGGGAGCTCCTACAATGAGCAGTTCTTC. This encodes CAWGRDGSSYNEQFF. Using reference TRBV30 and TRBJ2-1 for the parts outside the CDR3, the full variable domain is SQTIHQWPATLVQPVGSPLSLECTVEGTSNPNLYWYRQAAGRGLQLLFYSVGIGQISSEVPQNLSASRPQDRQFILSSKKLLLSDSGFYLCAWGRDGSSYNEQFFGPGTRLTVL.

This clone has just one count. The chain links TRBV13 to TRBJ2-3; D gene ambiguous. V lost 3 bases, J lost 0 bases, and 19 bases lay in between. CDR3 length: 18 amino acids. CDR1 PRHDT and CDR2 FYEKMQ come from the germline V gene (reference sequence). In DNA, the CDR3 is TGTGCCAGCAGCTTCCTAAACCCCAGGTCCATTAGCACAGATACGCAGTATTTT. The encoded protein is CASSFLNPRSISTDTQYF.

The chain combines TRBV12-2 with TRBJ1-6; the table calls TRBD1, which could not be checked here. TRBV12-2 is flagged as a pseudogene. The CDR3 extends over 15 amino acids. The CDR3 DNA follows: TGTGCAAGTCGCTTGACTCTGCAAACAGGCTCACCCCTCCACTTT. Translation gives CASRLTLQTGSPLHF.

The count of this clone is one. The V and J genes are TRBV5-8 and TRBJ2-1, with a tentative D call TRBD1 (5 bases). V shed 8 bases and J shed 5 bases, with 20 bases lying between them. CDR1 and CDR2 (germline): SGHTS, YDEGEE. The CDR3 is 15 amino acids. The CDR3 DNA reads TGTGCCAGTAACAGGCTATACATTTCGGACAATGAGCAGTTCTTC. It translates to CASNRLYISDNEQFF.

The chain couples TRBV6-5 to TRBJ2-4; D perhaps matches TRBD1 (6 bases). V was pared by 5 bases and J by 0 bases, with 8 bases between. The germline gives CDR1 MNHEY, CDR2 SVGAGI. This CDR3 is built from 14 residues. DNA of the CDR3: TGTGCCAGCAGTCAGGGGTTAGCCAAAAACATTCAGTACTTC. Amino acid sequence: CASSQGLAKNIQYF.

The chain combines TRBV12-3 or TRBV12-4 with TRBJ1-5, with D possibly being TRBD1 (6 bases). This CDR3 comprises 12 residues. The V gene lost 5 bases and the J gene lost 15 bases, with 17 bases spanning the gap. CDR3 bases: TGTGCCAGCAGTGGGGGTGGCAGGGGTTCGCATTTT. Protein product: CASSGGGRGSHF.

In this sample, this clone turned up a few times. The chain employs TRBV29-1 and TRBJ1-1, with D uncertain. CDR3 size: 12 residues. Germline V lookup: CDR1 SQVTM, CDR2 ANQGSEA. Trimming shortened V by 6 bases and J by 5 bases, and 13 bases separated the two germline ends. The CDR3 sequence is CSVTDLRTEAFF. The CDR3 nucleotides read TGCAGCGTCACGGACTTGAGGACTGAAGCTTTCTTT.

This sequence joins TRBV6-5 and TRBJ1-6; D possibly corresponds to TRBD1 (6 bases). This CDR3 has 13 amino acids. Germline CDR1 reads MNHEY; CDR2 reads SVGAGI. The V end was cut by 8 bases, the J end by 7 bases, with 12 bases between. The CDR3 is CASFNRANSPLHF. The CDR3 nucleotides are TGTGCCAGCTTTAACAGGGCAAATTCACCCCTCCACTTT.

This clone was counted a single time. The CDR3 region has the DNA TGTGCCAGTAGTTTCCGGGACAGGGGGGTGAACACTGAAGCTTTCTTT. Translation: CASSFRDRGVNTEAFF. The V and J genes are TRBV19 and TRBJ1-1, with 11 bases that match TRBD1. The germline CDR1 and CDR2 sequences are LNHDA and SQIVND (reference sequence). The CDR3 runs to 16 residues. Trimming at V came to 5 bases and at J to 0 bases, leaving 5 bases not matched to a gene. Full variable domain (missing parts from reference TRBV19 and TRBJ1-1): DGGITQSPKYLFRKEGQNVTLSCEQNLNHDAMYWYRQDPGQGLRLIYYSQIVNDFQKGDIAEGYSVSREKKESFPLTVTSAQKNPTAFYLCASSFRDRGVNTEAFFGQGTRLTVV.

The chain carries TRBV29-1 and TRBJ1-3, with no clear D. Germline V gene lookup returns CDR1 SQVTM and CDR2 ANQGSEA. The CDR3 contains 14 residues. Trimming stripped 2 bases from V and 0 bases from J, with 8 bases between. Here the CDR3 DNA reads TGCAGCGTTGAACCCGAGAGCTCTGGAAACACCATATATTTT. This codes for CSVEPESSGNTIYF.

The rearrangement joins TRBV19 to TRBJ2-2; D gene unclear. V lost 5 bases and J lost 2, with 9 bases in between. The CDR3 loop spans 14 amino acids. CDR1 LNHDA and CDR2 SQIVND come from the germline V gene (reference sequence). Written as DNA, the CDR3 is TGTGCCAGTAGTGACATCGCAAACACCGGGGAGCTGTTTTTT. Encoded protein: CASSDIANTGELFF.

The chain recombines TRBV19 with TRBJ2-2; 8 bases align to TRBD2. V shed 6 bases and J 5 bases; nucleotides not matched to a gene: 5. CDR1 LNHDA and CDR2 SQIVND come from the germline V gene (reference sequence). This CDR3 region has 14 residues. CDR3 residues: CASRRGASTGELFF. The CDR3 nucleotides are TGTGCCAGTAGGCGGGGGGCGAGTACCGGGGAGCTGTTTTTT.

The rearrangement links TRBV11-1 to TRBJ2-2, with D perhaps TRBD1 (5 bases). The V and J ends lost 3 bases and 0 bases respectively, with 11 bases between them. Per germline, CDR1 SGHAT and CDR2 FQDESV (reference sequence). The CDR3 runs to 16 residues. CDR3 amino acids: CASSLSTVPNTGELFF. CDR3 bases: TGTGCCAGCAGCTTGTCGACAGTCCCGAACACCGGGGAGCTGTTTTTT.

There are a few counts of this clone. The CDR3 bases are TGTGCCAGCAGCCCACTTGGGGGGAAAACAACTAATGAAAAACTGTTTTTT. Its translation: CASSPLGGKTTNEKLFF. This chain joins TRBV7-9 and TRBJ1-4; possibly TRBD1 for D (5 bases). The CDR3 contains 17 residues. Germline CDR1 is SEHNR and CDR2 is FQNEAQ (reference sequence). V lost 5 bases and J lost 0, with 16 bases in between.

The CDR3 sequence: CATSRPGINYGYTF. CDR3 DNA: TGTGCCACCAGCAGGCCCGGGATAAACTATGGCTACACCTTC. The chain is built from TRBV15 and TRBJ1-2, with no clear D. CDR1 is LNHNV, CDR2 YYDKDF, per germline (reference sequence). CDR3 length equals 14 residues. Trimming removed 3 bases at V and 2 bases at J, with 10 bases between.

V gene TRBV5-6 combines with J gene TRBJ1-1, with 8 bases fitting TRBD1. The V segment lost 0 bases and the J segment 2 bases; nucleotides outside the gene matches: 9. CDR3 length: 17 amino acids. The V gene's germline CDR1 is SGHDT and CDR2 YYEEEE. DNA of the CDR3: TGTGCCAGCAGCTTGGTAGGCGACAGGGGAGGTAACACTGAAGCTTTCTTT. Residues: CASSLVGDRGGNTEAFF.

CDR3: CASSLAGGGTFDEQFF. CDR3 bases: TGTGCCAGCAGCTTGGCAGGGGGTGGGACTTTCGATGAGCAGTTCTTC. V gene TRBV5-8 combines with J gene TRBJ2-1; D is perhaps TRBD1 (7 bases). V lost 0 bases, J lost 8 bases, and 18 bases lay in between. The CDR3 runs 16 residues. The germline gives CDR1 SGHTS, CDR2 YDEGEE.